A selection of T cell receptor beta chains follows, all from one sample in a study of blood T cell repertoires in COVID-19. Some clones are missing from TCRdb's copy, which holds only in-frame ones; the method was immunoSEQ multiplex PCR. The sample yields roughly 110,000 clones, 75% to 90% seen once. Sequences were obtained from peripheral blood. The receptors stem from a woman in her 70s with acute or convalescent COVID-19. Each CDR3 is given with its conserved first and last residue. Each record gives: V gene, CDR3 length, J gene, D gene, clone size, CDR3 protein, CDR3 DNA. The D gene is left open where the match is weak. Not every row has a clone size; where given, it reads once, few, many or a size class.

v_call: TRBV19
cdr3_length: 15
j_call: TRBJ1-5
d_call: TRBD1
clone_size: NA
cdr3_aa: CASRWDRDVSWPQHF
cdr3_nt: TGTGCCAGTAGATGGGACAGGGACGTAAGTTGGCCCCAGCATTTT

v_call: TRBV6-5
cdr3_length: 15
j_call: TRBJ2-6
d_call: NA
clone_size: NA
cdr3_aa: CASSVQPSGANVLTF
cdr3_nt: TGTGCCAGCAGCGTACAGCCTTCTGGGGCCAACGTCCTGACTTTC

v_call: TRBV5-1
cdr3_length: 16
j_call: TRBJ1-4
d_call: TRBD1
clone_size: NA
cdr3_aa: CASSSTGGATNEKLFF
cdr3_nt: TGCGCCAGCAGCTCGACAGGGGGGGCAACTAATGAAAAACTGTTTTTT

v_call: TRBV6-5
cdr3_length: 15
j_call: TRBJ2-5
d_call: TRBD2
clone_size: NA
cdr3_aa: CASALGGGPQETQYF
cdr3_nt: TGTGCCAGCGCCCTCGGCGGGGGGCCTCAAGAGACCCAGTACTTC

v_call: TRBV7-9
cdr3_length: 15
j_call: TRBJ2-7
d_call: NA
clone_size: NA
cdr3_aa: CASSLGAGPPYEQYF
cdr3_nt: TGTGCCAGCAGCTTAGGTGCGGGGCCTCCCTACGAGCAGTACTTC

v_call: TRBV5-4
cdr3_length: 17
j_call: TRBJ2-6
d_call: TRBD1
clone_size: NA
cdr3_aa: CASSSARQGAGANVLTF
cdr3_nt: TGTGCCAGCAGCTCGGCCCGACAGGGGGCCGGGGCCAACGTCCTGACTTTC

v_call: TRBV30
cdr3_length: 13
j_call: TRBJ1-4
d_call: NA
clone_size: once
cdr3_aa: CAWASVINEKLFF
cdr3_nt: TGTGCCTGGGCGAGTGTTATTAATGAAAAACTGTTTTTT

v_call: TRBV19
cdr3_length: 15
j_call: TRBJ1-1
d_call: TRBD1
clone_size: NA
cdr3_aa: CASSTRQGSDTEAFF
cdr3_nt: TGTGCCAGTAGTACCCGACAGGGCAGCGACACTGAAGCTTTCTTT

v_call: TRBV24-1
cdr3_length: 16
j_call: TRBJ2-5
d_call: NA
clone_size: once
cdr3_aa: CATSDSGGGLQETQYF
cdr3_nt: TGTGCCACCAGTGATAGTGGTGGGGGCCTCCAAGAGACCCAGTACTTC

v_call: TRBV15
cdr3_length: 18
j_call: TRBJ2-5
d_call: TRBD2
clone_size: NA
cdr3_aa: CATSRGTGTSGRQETQYF
cdr3_nt: TGTGCCACCAGCAGAGGGACCGGGACTAGCGGGCGTCAAGAGACCCAGTACTTC

v_call: TRBV20-1
cdr3_length: 13
j_call: TRBJ1-1
d_call: NA
clone_size: NA
cdr3_aa: CSASTYENTEAFF
cdr3_nt: TGCAGTGCAAGTACATACGAGAACACTGAAGCTTTCTTT

v_call: TRBV9
cdr3_length: 15
j_call: TRBJ1-5
d_call: NA
clone_size: NA
cdr3_aa: CASSAQGWSNQPQHF
cdr3_nt: TGTGCCAGCAGCGCACAGGGATGGAGCAATCAGCCCCAGCATTTT

v_call: TRBV7-8
cdr3_length: 17
j_call: TRBJ2-1
d_call: NA
clone_size: NA
cdr3_aa: CASCPFGLTSSYNEQFF
cdr3_nt: TGTGCCAGCTGCCCGTTCGGACTGACGAGCTCCTACAATGAGCAGTTCTTC

v_call: TRBV9
cdr3_length: 18
j_call: TRBJ2-1
d_call: TRBD2
clone_size: few
cdr3_aa: CASSASGLAGGSYNEQFF
cdr3_nt: TGTGCCAGCAGCGCGTCGGGACTAGCGGGAGGCTCCTACAATGAGCAGTTCTTC

v_call: TRBV9
cdr3_length: 16
j_call: TRBJ2-1
d_call: TRBD2
clone_size: NA
cdr3_aa: CASSPHPGLGGNEQFF
cdr3_nt: TGTGCCAGCAGCCCGCACCCGGGACTAGGCGGCAATGAGCAGTTCTTC

v_call: TRBV6-5
cdr3_length: 13
j_call: TRBJ2-7
d_call: TRBD1
clone_size: NA
cdr3_aa: CASRVDRGFEQYF
cdr3_nt: TGTGCCAGCAGAGTGGACAGGGGTTTCGAGCAGTACTTC

v_call: TRBV12-3/TRBV12-4
cdr3_length: 12
j_call: TRBJ1-4
d_call: NA
clone_size: NA
cdr3_aa: CASSDRNEKLFF
cdr3_nt: TGTGCCAGCAGTGACAGGAATGAAAAACTGTTTTTT

v_call: TRBV3-1/TRBV3-2
cdr3_length: 16
j_call: TRBJ2-2
d_call: NA
clone_size: few
cdr3_aa: CASSLTGWGNTGELFF
cdr3_nt: TGTGCCAGCAGCCTGACAGGATGGGGGAACACCGGGGAGCTGTTTTTT

v_call: TRBV5-1
cdr3_length: 13
j_call: TRBJ1-1
d_call: NA
clone_size: NA
cdr3_aa: CASSVQAQTEAFF
cdr3_nt: TGCGCCAGCAGCGTCCAGGCACAAACTGAAGCTTTCTTT

v_call: TRBV6-1
cdr3_length: 16
j_call: TRBJ1-1
d_call: NA
clone_size: NA
cdr3_aa: CASSESPGTTNTEAFF
cdr3_nt: TGTGCCAGCAGTGAAAGCCCCGGGACAACCAACACTGAAGCTTTCTTT

v_call: TRBV12-5
cdr3_length: 14
j_call: TRBJ2-4
d_call: TRBD1
clone_size: NA
cdr3_aa: CASGLGQGKNIQYF
cdr3_nt: TGTGCTAGTGGTTTGGGACAGGGCAAAAACATTCAGTACTTC

v_call: TRBV7-2
cdr3_length: 13
j_call: TRBJ1-5
d_call: NA
clone_size: NA
cdr3_aa: CASSARSDQPQHF
cdr3_nt: TGTGCCAGCAGCGCCCGCAGTGATCAGCCCCAGCATTTT